The 20 T cell receptor beta chains below come from one sample, sequenced in a study of blood T cell repertoires in COVID-19. Only in-frame clones appear in the TCRdb table, and some are missing; sequencing was by immunoSEQ multiplex PCR. The sample consists of about 300,000 clones, roughly 89% of them appearing once. Sequenced input: PBMCs or T cells enriched from blood (not recorded which). All receptors derive from a woman aged 45-65 years who had been exposed to COVID-19.

The chain carries TRBV29-1 and TRBJ2-2; TRBD1 matches at 8 bases. The CDR3 extends over 16 amino acids. J lost 1 base, V lost 6 bases, and 10 bases had no gene match. CDR1 is SQVTM, CDR2 ANQGSEA, per germline. The CDR3 DNA reads as TGCAGCGTCTCCACTAGGGGGACAGGGAACACCGGGGAGCTGTTTTTT. Its protein product is CSVSTRGTGNTGELFF.

V usage is TRBV24-1 and J usage is TRBJ1-5; D remains unclear. Germline CDR1 reads KGHDR; CDR2 reads SFDVKD. V shed 4 bases and J shed 7 bases, with 16 bases lying between them. The CDR3 extends over 15 amino acids. The CDR3 region is CATSERGGSFQPQHF. The CDR3 nucleotides are TGTGCCACCAGTGAACGTGGAGGGAGTTTCCAGCCCCAGCATTTT.

A remark on this clone: Mismatch with germline at one junction end may stem from a read error. The CDR3 region is CASNQHQGERDTEAFF. For the CDR3, the DNA is TGTGCCAGCAACCAACACCAGGGGGAGAGGGACACTGAAGCTTTCTTT. J is TRBJ1-1 and V is TRBV4-2; 7 bases line up with TRBD1. The CDR3 runs to 16 residues. Germline V gene data show CDR1 as LGHNA and CDR2 as YNFKEQ.

The chain joins TRBV7-9 to TRBJ1-5; D remains unclear. Per the germline V gene, CDR1 is SEHNR and CDR2 is FQNEAQ (reference sequence). Trimming left V 5 bases short and J 0 bases short, with 11 bases between. This CDR3 has 15 amino acids. CDR3 protein: CASSGDGDSNQPQHF. In nucleotides, the CDR3 is TGTGCCAGCAGCGGTGACGGGGATAGCAATCAGCCCCAGCATTTT.

The chain employs TRBV3-1 (or the pseudogene TRBV3-2) and TRBJ2-7; D may be TRBD2 (6 bases). V gave up 6 bases and J gave up 0 bases, with 15 bases separating them. The CDR3 runs to 15 residues. Germline V gene data show CDR1 as LGHDT and CDR2 as YNNKEL (reference sequence). The CDR3: CASRKGTPGSYEQYF. CDR3 coding DNA: TGTGCCAGCAGGAAGGGGACTCCCGGCTCCTACGAGCAGTACTTC.

In this sample, this clone turned up a few times. The chain carries TRBV6-2 or TRBV6-3 and TRBJ2-7; 8 positions match TRBD1. Germline values: CDR1 MNHEY, CDR2 SVGEGT. The CDR3 length is 13 residues. The trim removed 6 bases at V and 0 bases at J, leaving 1 base unmatched. The CDR3 DNA reads as TGTGCCAGCAGCCAGGGGGCCTCCTACGAGCAGTACTTC. Translation gives CASSQGASYEQYF.

Only one count was recorded for this clone. The rearrangement uses TRBV9 and TRBJ2-1; 7 positions match TRBD2. Trimming took 0 bases from V and 3 from J; bases not matched to a gene: 6. Germline V gives CDR1 SGDLS, CDR2 YYNGEE. CDR3 length: 16 amino acids. The CDR3 is CASSVDLGTIYNEQFF. The CDR3 DNA sequence: TGTGCCAGCAGCGTAGATCTGGGGACTATCTACAATGAGCAGTTCTTC. The full variable domain, completed using reference TRBV9 and TRBJ2-1, is DSGVTQTPKHLITATGQRVTLRCSPRSGDLSVYWYQQSLDQGLQFLIQYYNGEERAKGNILERFSAQQFPDLHSELNLSSLELGDSALYFCASSVDLGTIYNEQFFGPGTRLTVL.

The chain combines TRBV5-1 with TRBJ2-7; TRBD1 is a possible D gene (6 bases). The germline gives CDR1 SGHRS, CDR2 YFSETQ. The germline V and J ends were trimmed by 4 bases and 5 bases, with 10 bases remaining between them. The CDR3 spans 12 residues. The CDR3 nucleotides are TGCGCCAGCAGCCAACAGGGCCACGAGCAGTACTTC. Translating gives CASSQQGHEQYF.

DNA for the CDR3: TGTGCCTGGAGTGGAAGGGGTATTAGCAATCAGCCCCAGCATTTT. It translates to CAWSGRGISNQPQHF. This rearrangement joins TRBV30 to TRBJ1-5; D is possibly TRBD1 (5 bases). CDR1 GTSNPN and CDR2 SVGIG come from the germline V gene (reference sequence). The CDR3 is 15 residues long. Trimming stripped 1 base from V and 0 bases from J, with 10 bases between.

The J gene is TRBJ1-1, the V gene TRBV3-1 (or the pseudogene TRBV3-2), with 12 nucleotides matching TRBD1. CDR1 LGHDT and CDR2 YNNKEL come from the germline V gene (reference sequence). Germline trimming cut 5 bases from V and 6 bases from J; bases unmatched to any gene: 4. This CDR3 contains 14 residues. Here the CDR3 reads CASSSGTGGSEAFF. The CDR3 DNA follows: TGTGCCAGCAGCTCCGGGACAGGGGGCTCTGAAGCTTTCTTT.

The V gene is TRBV28, the J gene TRBJ2-7, with D possibly being TRBD1 (5 bases). Trimming left V 4 bases short and J 3 bases short, with 13 bases between. Germline V CDR1 and CDR2: MDHEN, SYDVKM. The CDR3 length is 14 residues. This chain's CDR3 is CASSSKTEHYEQYF. The CDR3 coding sequence is TGTGCCAGCAGTTCAAAGACAGAGCACTACGAGCAGTACTTC. Together with reference TRBV28 and TRBJ2-7, the CDR3 gives the full variable domain: DVKVTQSSRYLVKRTGEKVFLECVQDMDHENMFWYRQDPGLGLRLIYFSYDVKMKEKGDIPEGYSVSREKKERFSLILESASTNQTSMYLCASSSKTEHYEQYFGPGTRLTVT.

The chain recombines TRBV29-1 with TRBJ2-1, with D perhaps matching TRBD2 (6 bases). Germline CDR1 is SQVTM and CDR2 is ANQGSEA. V lost 1 base and J lost 0, with 19 bases in between. The CDR3 covers 18 residues. The CDR3 sequence is CSVEGIGWGEVSYNEQFF. CDR3 nucleotide sequence: TGCAGCGTTGAAGGAATCGGTTGGGGGGAGGTCTCCTACAATGAGCAGTTCTTC.

The J gene is TRBJ1-1, the V gene TRBV19; TRBD1 aligns across 7 bases. Germline CDR1 reads LNHDA; CDR2 reads SQIVND (reference sequence). With 6 bases clipped from V and 5 bases from J, the junction kept 12 bases outside the gene matches. The CDR3 covers 15 residues. CDR3 region: CASSTKQGKGTEAFF. As DNA, the CDR3 is TGTGCCAGTAGCACCAAACAGGGGAAAGGGACTGAAGCTTTCTTT.

The rearrangement links TRBV6-2 or TRBV6-3 to TRBJ1-5, with 8 bases matching TRBD1. CDR3 length equals 17 residues. Germline CDR1 and CDR2: MNHEY and SVGEGT. V lost 6 bases to trimming and J lost 0 bases; unmatched junction nucleotides: 10. Written as DNA, the CDR3 is TGTGCCAGCAGCCCGAGCTACAGGGGGAATAGCAATCAGCCCCAGCATTTT. This sequence encodes CASSPSYRGNSNQPQHF.

The rearrangement uses TRBV18 and TRBJ2-5; maybe TRBD1 (6 bases). Germline V CDR1 and CDR2: KGHSH, LQKENI. The CDR3 contains 16 residues. Trimming removed 3 bases from V and 1 base from J, with 15 bases in between. As DNA, the CDR3 is TGTGCCAGCTCACCTTCGGACAGACCCTTCCAAGAGACCCAGTACTTC. Translated: CASSPSDRPFQETQYF.

The chain has TRBV6-1 and TRBJ2-5; no definite D call. CDR3 size: 13 residues. Trimming removed 1 base from V and 5 bases from J, with 8 bases in between. CDR1 and CDR2 (germline): MNHNS, SASEGT. The CDR3 DNA reads as TGTGCCAGCAGTGAAGGAACAGTGGAGACCCAGTACTTC. Its protein product is CASSEGTVETQYF.

Note on this clone: This same CDR3 is encoded by further DNA sequences in the sample. The genes are TRBV29-1 and TRBJ1-1, with D possibly TRBD1 on 5 matching bases. Trimming shortened V by 5 bases and J by 1 base, and 8 bases separated the two germline ends. The CDR3 is made up of 12 amino acids. The germline V gene has CDR1 SQVTM and CDR2 ANQGSEA. The CDR3 region is CSVRTGNTEAFF. For the CDR3, the DNA is TGCAGCGTTCGTACAGGGAACACTGAAGCTTTCTTT.

The chain couples TRBV27 to TRBJ2-1; possibly TRBD2 for D (6 bases). CDR1 is MNHEY, CDR2 SMNVEV, per germline (reference sequence). The CDR3 length is 18 residues. Trimming cost V 5 bases and J 3 bases, with 23 bases left between them. The CDR3 coding sequence is TGTGCCAGCAGTCCAGCCTCCGAGACTAGGGCTTACTACAATGAGCAGTTCTTC. This encodes CASSPASETRAYYNEQFF.

The genes are TRBV6-1 and TRBJ1-5, with D maybe TRBD1 (6 bases). Germline CDR1 and CDR2: MNHNS and SASEGT. The CDR3 contains 14 residues. V was cut by 3 bases and J by 3 bases, with 9 bases left in between. The CDR3 DNA follows: TGTGCCAGCAGTGACAGGGGTAACAATCAGCCCCAGCATTTT. This sequence encodes CASSDRGNNQPQHF.

Here the CDR3 reads CASSLGSGSSYNSPLHF. In nucleotides, the CDR3 is TGCGCCAGCAGCTTGGGATCTGGGAGCTCCTATAATTCACCCCTCCACTTT. The rearrangement uses TRBV5-1 and TRBJ1-6; D gene ambiguous. V was trimmed by 0 bases and J by 0 bases, leaving 10 bases between them. This CDR3 is built from 17 residues. CDR1 and CDR2 from the germline V gene are SGHRS and YFSETQ. The full variable domain, completed using reference TRBV5-1 and TRBJ1-6, is KAGVTQTPRYLIKTRGQQVTLSCSPISGHRSVSWYQQTPGQGLQFLFEYFSETQRNKGNFPGRFSGRQFSNSRSEMNVSTLELGDSALYLCASSLGSGSSYNSPLHFGNGTRLTVT.